What follows is one TCR beta chain and its context. Per the authors' pipeline: Estimation of nucleated cell counts relied on the amplification of reference gene primers. Clones were read by immunoSEQ multiplex PCR, and TCRdb kept only the in-frame ones, dropping some. V, J and clone size reflect that table, while D and trimming were determined from the DNA. The data contain 200,000 to 250,000 clones, 70% to 90% of them singletons. This entry is derived from a study of blood T cell repertoires in COVID-19. Study-level background: Samples taken during acute and convalescent COVID-19 were collected in the United States, Italy and Spain. Sources were T cells, B-cell-depleted T cells, or PBMCs; the material itself was cDNA or gDNA.

Per germline, CDR1 LGHNA and CDR2 YSLEER. The V gene lost 0 bases and the J gene lost 8 bases, with 7 bases spanning the gap. The CDR3 is made up of 12 amino acids. Sequences were obtained from peripheral blood. J is TRBJ1-2 and V is TRBV4-3; D is unresolved. The clonotype originates from a man between 18 and 35 years old with active or convalescent COVID-19. CDR3 nucleotide sequence: TGCGCCAGCAGCCAAGAGGGAGGGGGCTACACCTTC. It codes for CASSQEGGGYTF.